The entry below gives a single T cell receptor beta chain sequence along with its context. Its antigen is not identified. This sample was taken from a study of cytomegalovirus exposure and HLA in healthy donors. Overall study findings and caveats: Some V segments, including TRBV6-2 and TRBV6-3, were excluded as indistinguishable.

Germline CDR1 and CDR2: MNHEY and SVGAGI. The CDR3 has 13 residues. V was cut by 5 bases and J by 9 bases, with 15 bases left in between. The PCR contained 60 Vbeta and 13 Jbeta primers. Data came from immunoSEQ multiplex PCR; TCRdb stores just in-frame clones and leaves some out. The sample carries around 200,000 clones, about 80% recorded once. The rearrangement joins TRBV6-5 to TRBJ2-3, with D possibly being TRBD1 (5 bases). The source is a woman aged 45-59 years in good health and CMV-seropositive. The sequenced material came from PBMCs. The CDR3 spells CASSQPAPGTQYF. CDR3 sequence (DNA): TGTGCCAGCAGTCAACCCGCCCCAGGGACGCAGTATTTT.